The TCR beta chain under discussion was sequenced for a study of blood T cell repertoires in COVID-19. Per the study methods: From reference gene primer amplification, estimates of nucleated cell counts were derived. This table comes from immunoSEQ multiplex PCR, and its TCRdb copy is limited to in-frame clones, with some not included. The V and J calls and the clone size are those of that table, but D and trimming were determined from the DNA. The sample holds 150,000 to 200,000 clones, 86% seen once. Germline CDR1 is SGHNT and CDR2 is YENEEA. This CDR3 has 15 residues. V was cut by 0 bases and J by 6 bases, with 12 bases left in between. This clone was seen just once.

The specimen was peripheral blood. V usage is TRBV11-3 and J usage is TRBJ2-1, with D unresolved. This TCR came from a woman aged 80 or over in a cohort sampled during active or convalescent COVID-19. The CDR3 loop is CASSLDPDSVNEQFF. As DNA, the CDR3 is TGTGCCAGCAGCTTAGATCCCGACTCCGTCAATGAGCAGTTCTTC.